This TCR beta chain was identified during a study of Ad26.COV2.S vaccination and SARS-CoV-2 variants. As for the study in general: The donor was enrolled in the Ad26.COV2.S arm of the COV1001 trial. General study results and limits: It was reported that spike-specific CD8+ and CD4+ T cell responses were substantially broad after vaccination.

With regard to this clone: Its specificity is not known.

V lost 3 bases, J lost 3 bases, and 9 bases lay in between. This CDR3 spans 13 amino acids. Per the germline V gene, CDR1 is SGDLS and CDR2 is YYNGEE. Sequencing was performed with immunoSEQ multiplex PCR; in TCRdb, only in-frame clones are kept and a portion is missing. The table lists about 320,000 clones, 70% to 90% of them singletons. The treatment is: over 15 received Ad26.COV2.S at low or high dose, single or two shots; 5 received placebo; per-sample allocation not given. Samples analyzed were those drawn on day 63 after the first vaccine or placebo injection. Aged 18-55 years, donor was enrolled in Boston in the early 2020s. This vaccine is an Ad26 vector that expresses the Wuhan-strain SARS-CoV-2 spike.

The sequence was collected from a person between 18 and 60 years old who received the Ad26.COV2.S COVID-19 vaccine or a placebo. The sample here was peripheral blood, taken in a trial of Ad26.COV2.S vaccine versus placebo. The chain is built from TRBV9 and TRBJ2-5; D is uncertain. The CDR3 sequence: CASSGLTKETQYF. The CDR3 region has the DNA TGTGCCAGCAGCGGGCTGACGAAAGAGACCCAGTACTTC.